This T cell receptor beta chain was captured in a study of blood T cell repertoires in COVID-19. Germline V gene data show CDR1 as LGHDT and CDR2 as YNNKEL (reference sequence). The CDR3 has 15 amino acids. V trimming: 1 base; J trimming: 14 bases; junction bases outside the gene matches: 12. Sequenced by immunoSEQ multiplex PCR; TCRdb stores in-frame clones only, minus some. The sample includes just over 70,000 clones, 80% of them seen just once. This receptor was identified in a man between 65 and 85 years old who had recovered from COVID-19. Source material: peripheral blood. The chain recombines TRBV3-1 (or the pseudogene TRBV3-2) with TRBJ2-1, with 9 bases aligning to TRBD1. The CDR3 DNA is TGTGCCAGCAGCCAAGGTGTTACAGGGGGCGTCCGAAAGTTCTTC. It codes for CASSQGVTGGVRKFF.